This T cell receptor beta chain was sequenced for a study of blood T cells in healthy people across ages. General study points: The study could not conclusively compare naive and antigen-experienced cells, given its unsorted PBMCs. Greater diversity and more naive CD4+ cells were seen in long-lived donors than in aged donors.

The study isolated at least 6.5 million PBMCs from each sample. Worth noting for this clonotype: Its target is unknown.

PCR was performed a second time for roughly 7 to 12 cycles using a sample-barcoded 5' primer and a J-beta primer mix. MiXCR, run by TCRdb on the 5' RACE reads, gives a single entry per CDR3 protein. The sample includes around 750,000 distinct CDR3 sequences, roughly 50% of them seen just once. J lost 5 bases, V lost 3 bases, and 4 bases had no gene match. The germline V gene has CDR1 KGHSH and CDR2 LQKENI. This CDR3 contains 14 residues. V usage is TRBV18 and J usage is TRBJ2-7; 10 bases align to TRBD1. The sequence was collected from a man older than 75 in good health. The sequencing sample was made of blood. This CDR3 reads CASSPDRGHNEQYF. In DNA, the CDR3 is TGTGCCAGCTCACCTGACAGGGGGCATAACGAGCAGTACTTC.